Described below is a single T cell receptor (beta chain) sequence and its context. Its antigen is undetermined. The data originate from a study of shared clonotypes between healthy human individuals. Study in general: A few men and a couple of women, aged 18 to 49, were donors.

The V segment lost 2 bases and the J segment 3 bases; nucleotides outside the gene matches: 13. CDR3 length: 18 amino acids. From germline, CDR1 is KGHSH and CDR2 LQKENI. Sorted-subset replicate PCR reactions were performed with around 200 ng DNA, corresponding to tens of thousands of T cell genomes. Sequencing was performed with immunoSEQ multiplex PCR; in TCRdb, only in-frame clones are kept and a portion is missing. The sample gives about 820,000 clones, about 92% of which show up once; 24% is in the top ten. Findings of the study overall: What rarefaction showed was incomplete sorted-subset sequencing despite large depth. Shared across several donors were 5% to 6% of the naive CD4 clonotypes.

The naive CD8 subset, CD45RO-negative cells positively selected for CCR7, excluded terminally differentiated effector memory CD45RA+ cells. This receptor was taken from a man aged 25-40 years in good health. Sequenced: naive CD8+ T cells sorted from blood. The chain carries TRBV18 and TRBJ2-1, with 7 bases aligning to TRBD1. CDR3 bases: TGTGCCAGCTCACCAATCGGGACAGTTACACTTATCTACAATGAGCAGTTCTTC. Amino acid sequence: CASSPIGTVTLIYNEQFF.